What follows are 19 T cell receptor beta chains derived from one specimen sequenced in a study of cytomegalovirus exposure and HLA in healthy donors. Primers for the PCR totalled 60 Vbeta and 13 Jbeta. Data came from immunoSEQ multiplex PCR; TCRdb stores just in-frame clones and leaves some out. The sample records some 45,000 clones, roughly 87% being singletons. Sequencing was carried out using PBMCs. The receptors originated from a woman in her thirties or forties in good health and CMV-seropositive.

The chain uses TRBV4-1 and TRBJ2-3; TRBD2 aligns across 10 bases. After removal of 2 bases from V and 5 bases from J, the junction contained 10 bases not matched to a gene. This CDR3 contains 17 residues. CDR1 MGHRA and CDR2 YSYEKL come from the germline V gene. The CDR3 here is CASSQTRTSGWKDTQYF. The CDR3 nucleotides are TGCGCCAGCAGCCAAACACGGACTAGCGGCTGGAAAGATACGCAGTATTTT.

The gene calls are TRBV28 and TRBJ1-2; D remains ambiguous. This CDR3 region has 14 residues. The V end lost 7 bases, the J end lost 4 bases, and 16 bases lay between the germline ends. CDR1 and CDR2 from the germline V gene are MDHEN and SYDVKM. The CDR3 protein is CASTPWRVVYGYTF. DNA of the CDR3: TGTGCCAGCACACCATGGCGGGTCGTCTATGGCTACACCTTC.

This chain uses TRBV5-1 with TRBJ2-7, with TRBD1 identical over 9 bases. Germline V CDR1 and CDR2: SGHRS, YFSETQ. CDR3 length equals 16 residues. V shed 4 bases, J shed 3 bases, and the junction held 11 bases outside the gene matches. The CDR3 loop reads CASSPNTGGINYEQYF. The CDR3 region has the DNA TGCGCCAGCAGCCCTAACACAGGGGGCATAAACTACGAGCAGTACTTC.

Note on this clone: The germline gene is not matched at one end of the junction; a read error may be the cause. This rearrangement joins TRBV28 to TRBJ2-3, with D perhaps matching TRBD2 (5 bases). CDR3 length equals 12 residues. Per germline, CDR1 MDHEN and CDR2 SYDVKM. The CDR3 DNA sequence: TGTGCCAGCAGTTTAAATGTGGGAGATCCCGGTTTT. It yields the protein CASSLNVGDPGF.

The chain has TRBV25-1 and TRBJ2-1; possibly TRBD2 for D (6 bases). V was pared by 3 bases and J by 8 bases, with 17 bases between. CDR3 length equals 15 residues. Per the germline V gene, CDR1 is MGHDK and CDR2 is SYGVNS. The CDR3 loop reads CASSEPSGPGDEQFF. The CDR3 nucleotides read TGTGCCAGCAGTGAGCCCAGCGGGCCCGGCGATGAGCAGTTCTTC.

The genes are TRBV7-2 and TRBJ1-1, with D unclear. The V gene's germline CDR1 is SGHTA and CDR2 FQGNSA. V lost 1 base and J lost 3, with 12 bases in between. The CDR3 loop spans 15 amino acids. CDR3 sequence: CASSLVGSLYTEAFF. The CDR3 DNA reads TGTGCCAGCAGCTTAGTTGGCAGTCTTTACACTGAAGCTTTCTTT.

V is TRBV6-1 and J is TRBJ1-5, with 7 bases fitting TRBD1. Unmatched junction bases numbered 8, after V lost 7 bases and J lost 5 bases. CDR3 length: 14 residues. CDR1 is MNHNS, CDR2 SASEGT, per germline. The CDR3 DNA sequence: TGTGCCAGCACAGACCGGGACAGATATCAGCCCCAGCATTTT. Translation gives CASTDRDRYQPQHF.

V usage is TRBV19 and J usage is TRBJ1-5; D gene unclear. The CDR3 totals 15 residues. V gave up 9 bases and J gave up 2 bases, with 17 bases separating them. The germline V gene has CDR1 LNHDA and CDR2 SQIVND (reference sequence). For the CDR3, the DNA is TGTGCCAGCCGTTTGGAGGGCGCGGGCAATCAGCCCCAGCATTTT. Its protein is CASRLEGAGNQPQHF.

This rearrangement joins TRBV19 to TRBJ2-7; possible D gene TRBD1, 5 bases. This CDR3 spans 13 amino acids. Trimming took off 5 bases at V and 2 bases at J, with 10 bases between the two ends. CDR1 LNHDA and CDR2 SQIVND come from the germline V gene (reference sequence). The CDR3 protein is CASSDDRPYEQYF. The CDR3 nucleotides read TGTGCCAGTAGTGACGACAGACCCTACGAGCAGTACTTC.

The rearrangement links TRBV27 to TRBJ2-5, with D uncertain. CDR1 is MNHEY and CDR2 is SMNVEV in the germline V gene (reference sequence). V was trimmed by 7 bases and J by 0 bases, leaving 9 bases between them. The CDR3 has 13 amino acids. CDR3 region: CASIFLYQETQYF. For the CDR3, the DNA is TGTGCCAGCATATTTCTGTACCAAGAGACCCAGTACTTC.

The chain's CDR3 is CASSQMGLAGNNEQFF. The CDR3 bases are TGTGCCAGCAGCCAGATGGGACTAGCGGGCAACAATGAGCAGTTCTTC. The V and J genes are TRBV28 and TRBJ2-1; 12 bases align to TRBD2. The junction had 8 bases not matched to a gene; V was cut back by 6 bases and J by 5 bases. Germline V gene sequence: CDR1 MDHEN, CDR2 SYDVKM. This CDR3 has 16 amino acids.

The rearrangement links TRBV11-2 to TRBJ1-4; D possibly corresponds to TRBD1 (5 bases). The V gene lost 0 bases and the J gene lost 6 bases, with 14 bases spanning the gap. CDR1 and CDR2 from the germline V gene are SGHAT and FQNNGV. The CDR3 is made up of 16 amino acids. Written as DNA, the CDR3 is TGTGCCAGCAGCTTAGATTGGGACTCTCGGGATGAAAAACTGTTTTTT. This sequence encodes CASSLDWDSRDEKLFF.

This chain connects TRBV4-1 to TRBJ1-4, with TRBD1 as a possible D gene (5 bases). This CDR3 is 16 amino acids long. With 4 bases removed from V and 10 bases from J, the gap between germline ends came to 22 bases. Germline loops: CDR1 MGHRA, CDR2 YSYEKL. CDR3: CASSRGTGLGWGKLFF. In DNA form, the CDR3 reads TGCGCCAGCAGCCGAGGAACGGGACTGGGATGGGGAAAACTGTTTTTT.

The J gene is TRBJ2-7, the V gene TRBV27; no reliable D call. Germline CDR1 reads MNHEY; CDR2 reads SMNVEV (reference sequence). The CDR3 length is 13 residues. The V end lost 5 bases, the J end lost 6 bases, and 14 bases lay between the germline ends. CDR3 in amino acids: CASSNSHPLEQYF. The CDR3 nucleotides are TGTGCCAGCAGTAACTCCCACCCCCTCGAGCAGTACTTC.

The chain combines TRBV2 with TRBJ2-7; 8 bases fit TRBD2. Looked up from germline, CDR1 is SNHLY and CDR2 is FYNNEI. J gave up 9 bases and V 10 bases, and 8 bases lay outside the gene matches. This CDR3 is 11 amino acids long. In nucleotides, the CDR3 is TGTGCCAAAGTAGCGGGAAGTGGGCAGTACTTC. Its protein is CAKVAGSGQYF.

This chain connects TRBV29-1 to TRBJ2-7; 9 bases are shared with TRBD2. Looked up from germline, CDR1 is SQVTM and CDR2 is ANQGSEA. CDR3 length: 13 residues. V shed 4 bases and J 2 bases; nucleotides not matched to a gene: 3. The CDR3 is CSVGSGSAYEQYF. DNA of the CDR3: TGCAGCGTTGGTAGCGGGAGCGCCTACGAGCAGTACTTC.

The gene calls are TRBV27 and TRBJ2-1; TRBD1 aligns across 7 bases. The trim removed 8 bases at V and 0 bases at J, leaving 7 bases unmatched. Germline CDR1 reads MNHEY; CDR2 reads SMNVEV (reference sequence). The CDR3 totals 15 residues. The CDR3 sequence is CASGTRGISYNEQFF. The CDR3 DNA sequence: TGTGCCAGCGGGACCAGGGGGATCTCCTACAATGAGCAGTTCTTC.

The CDR3 DNA sequence: TGCGCCAGCAGCTTGGCCCGGACTAGCGCTAGCACAGATACGCAGTATTTT. It specifies CASSLARTSASTDTQYF. The chain is built from TRBV5-1 and TRBJ2-3; 9 nucleotides agree with TRBD2. V lost 0 bases and J lost 0; bases outside the gene matches: 5. The CDR3 runs 17 residues. Germline lookup yields CDR1 SGHRS and CDR2 YFSETQ.

DNA for the CDR3: TGTGCCAGCAGCGTAGGAGAACTAGTGACAGATACGCAGTATTTT. Amino acids: CASSVGELVTDTQYF. V gene TRBV9 combines with J gene TRBJ2-3; possibly TRBD2 for D (5 bases). Between the trimmed V and J ends, which lost 0 bases and 3 bases, there was a span of 11 bases. In germline, CDR1 is SGDLS, CDR2 YYNGEE. The CDR3 loop spans 15 amino acids.